The present T cell receptor (beta chain) was sequenced within a study of T cells in women clearing cervical HPV infection. As for the study in general: Blood came at first lesion visit for cases, post-clearance for controls.

As concerns this clone: No antigen is known for it. One end of the junction does not line up with germline, which may come from a read error. The read ends 3 residues early relative to the CDR3; the germline J gene fills the gap.

Produced via immunoSEQ multiplex PCR; TCRdb's table is partial and in-frame only. Across approximately 18,000 clones, the top ten clones capture around 3% of the sample. CDR3 length: 14 residues. Germline CDR1 is SSHAT and CDR2 is FNYEAQ (reference sequence). Study-wide points: CIN3+ cases had significantly higher TCR richness than controls; evenness did not differ. Cases carried less TRBV6-7 than controls: around 0.11% versus 0.15%.

This receptor was obtained from a woman between 18 and 70 years old with a cervical HPV16 infection that either progressed to CIN3+ or cleared (not recorded which). This chain uses TRBV7-7 with TRBJ2-7; 7 bases match TRBD2. Material: blood buffy coat. CDR3: CASSLGTNSYEQYF. CDR3 DNA, as far as it was read: TGTGCTAGCAGCTTAGGGACTAACTCCTACGAG.